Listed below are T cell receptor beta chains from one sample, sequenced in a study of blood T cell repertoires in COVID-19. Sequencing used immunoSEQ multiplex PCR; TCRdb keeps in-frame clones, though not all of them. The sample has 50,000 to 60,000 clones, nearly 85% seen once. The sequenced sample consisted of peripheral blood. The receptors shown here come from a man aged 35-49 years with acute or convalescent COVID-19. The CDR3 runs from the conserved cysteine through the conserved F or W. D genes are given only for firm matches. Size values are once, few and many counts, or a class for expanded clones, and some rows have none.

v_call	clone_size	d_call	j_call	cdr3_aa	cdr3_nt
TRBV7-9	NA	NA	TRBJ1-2	CASSPPTGNYGYTF	TGTGCCAGCAGCCCCCCTACAGGGAACTATGGCTACACCTTC
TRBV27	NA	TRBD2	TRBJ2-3	CASSGLAMTDTQYF	TGTGCCAGCAGTGGACTAGCGATGACAGATACGCAGTATTTT
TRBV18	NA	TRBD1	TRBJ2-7	CASSPGRGSPYEQYF	TGTGCCAGCTCACCGGGCAGGGGGTCCCCCTACGAGCAGTACTTC
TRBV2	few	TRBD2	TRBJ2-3	CASSRASGGIDTQYF	TGTGCCAGCAGTCGGGCTAGCGGGGGAATAGATACGCAGTATTTT
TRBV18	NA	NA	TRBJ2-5	CASKETRLETQYF	TGTGCCAGCAAAGAGACTAGATTGGAGACCCAGTACTTC
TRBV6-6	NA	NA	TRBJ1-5	CASTNNQPQHF	TGTGCCAGCACCAACAATCAGCCCCAGCATTTT
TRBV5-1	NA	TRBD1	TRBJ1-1	CASSSGQGVTEAFF	TGCGCCAGCAGCTCGGGACAGGGAGTCACTGAAGCTTTCTTT
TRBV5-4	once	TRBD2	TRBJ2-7	CASSLRTSGGGFLMYF	TGTGCCAGCAGCTTAAGGACTAGCGGGGGGGGTTTTTTGATGTACTTC
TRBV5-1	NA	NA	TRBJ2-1	CASSMVDSEHEQFF	TGCGCCAGCAGTATGGTAGATAGCGAGCATGAGCAGTTCTTC
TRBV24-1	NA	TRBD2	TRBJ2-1	CATSDPGTTNEQFF	TGTGCCACCAGTGACCCTGGGACTACCAATGAGCAGTTCTTC
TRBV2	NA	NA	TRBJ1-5	CASRGTGTRQPQHF	TGTGCCAGCAGGGGGACCGGGACAAGGCAGCCCCAGCATTTT
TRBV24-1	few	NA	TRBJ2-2	CATSDSTGELFF	TGTGCCACCAGTGATTCAACCGGGGAGCTGTTTTTT
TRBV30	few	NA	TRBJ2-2	CAWRFGITGELFF	TGTGCCTGGAGGTTTGGCATCACCGGGGAGCTGTTTTTT
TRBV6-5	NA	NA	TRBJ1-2	CASRRIQGPYGYTF	TGTGCCAGCAGACGCATACAGGGACCGTATGGCTACACCTTC
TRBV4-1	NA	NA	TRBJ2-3	CASSQDPHAGGSPDTQYF	TGCGCCAGCAGCCAAGATCCCCACGCGGGTGGATCTCCAGATACGCAGTATTTT
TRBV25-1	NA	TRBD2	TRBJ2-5	CASSGGGNWQETQYF	TGTGCCAGCAGTGGGGGGGGAAACTGGCAAGAGACCCAGTACTTC
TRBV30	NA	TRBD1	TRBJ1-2	CAWSLTRTGGGYTF	TGTGCCTGGAGCCTCACCCGGACAGGCGGTGGCTACACCTTC
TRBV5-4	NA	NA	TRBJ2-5	CASSSDFEETQYF	TGTGCCAGCAGCTCCGACTTCGAAGAGACCCAGTACTTC
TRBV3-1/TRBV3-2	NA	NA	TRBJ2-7	CASSHSGNEQYF	TGTGCCAGCAGCCATTCAGGGAACGAGCAGTACTTC
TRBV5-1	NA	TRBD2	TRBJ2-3	CASSSAGESTDTQYF	TGCGCCAGCAGCTCGGCGGGGGAATCGACAGATACGCAGTATTTT
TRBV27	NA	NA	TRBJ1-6	CASSFRGGYNSPLHF	TGTGCCAGCAGTTTTCGGGGAGGGTATAATTCACCCCTCCACTTT
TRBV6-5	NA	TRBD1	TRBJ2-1	CASRSRQGVYNEQFF	TGTGCCAGCAGATCAAGACAGGGTGTGTACAATGAGCAGTTCTTC
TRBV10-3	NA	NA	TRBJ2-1	CAISESGPRNEQFF	TGTGCCATCAGTGAGTCGGGGCCTCGTAATGAGCAGTTCTTC
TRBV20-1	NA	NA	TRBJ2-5	CSASPGETQYF	TGCAGTGCTAGCCCGGGGGAGACCCAGTACTTC
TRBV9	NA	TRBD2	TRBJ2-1	CASSVVSGRVNEQFF	TGTGCCAGCAGCGTAGTTAGCGGGAGGGTTAATGAGCAGTTCTTC
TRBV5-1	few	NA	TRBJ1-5	CASSPNGGAGQPQHF	TGCGCCAGCAGCCCCAATGGGGGGGCAGGACAGCCCCAGCATTTT